This TCR beta chain came from a study of Graves' ophthalmopathy and Graves' hyperthyroidism. Scientists amplified the TCR beta CDR3 regions from RNA transcripts. First-round RT-PCR employed HTBI primers, with a second-round multiplex PCR after it. TCRdb analysed the multiplex PCR reads with MiXCR anew, one entry per CDR3 protein. The data hold some 1.1 million distinct CDR3 sequences, with roughly 35% observed a single time. Hyperthyroidism in these 18- to 65-year-old patients was newly diagnosed, lasting under 2 months. Uncontrolled infections, other autoimmune diseases, pregnancy or lactation barred patients from enrollment. Clinical symptoms and serum thyroxine were used for diagnosis; TRAb, thyroid ultrasound and orbital computed tomography were also relied on. V shed 5 bases and J 6 bases; nucleotides not matched to a gene: 6. The CDR3 has 14 residues. Germline V CDR1 and CDR2: SGHTA, FQGNSA.

The material sequenced was peripheral blood or thyroid tissue (not recorded which). This TCR came from an adult man with Graves' hyperthyroidism. The gene calls are TRBV7-2 and TRBJ2-7; 11 positions agree with TRBD1. DNA of the CDR3: TGTGCCAGCAGCGTCTCGGACAGGGGGCGCGAGCAGTACTTC. Protein sequence: CASSVSDRGREQYF.